The 18 T cell receptor beta chains in this list originate from one sample, sequenced in a study of shared clonotypes between healthy human individuals. Method: immunoSEQ multiplex PCR; TCRdb's copy keeps in-frame clones and lacks some. The sample records 1.6 million or so clones, roughly 96% being singletons. Sequenced sample: naive CD4+ T cells sorted from blood. Subset of the sample: CD45RA+ positively selected. The receptor set was obtained from a man between 25 and 39 years old in good health.

A note on this clone: The sample carries other DNA sequences with the same CDR3. V gene TRBV5-1 combines with J gene TRBJ1-4, with D unresolved. In germline, CDR1 is SGHRS, CDR2 YFSETQ. The CDR3 totals 14 residues. V lost 2 bases and J lost 0, with 5 bases in between. The CDR3 here is CASSLASTNEKLFF. DNA of the CDR3: TGCGCCAGCAGCTTAGCCTCAACTAATGAAAAACTGTTTTTT.

The chain combines TRBV7-2 with TRBJ2-7, with 9 bases matching TRBD1. Germline CDR1 is SGHTA and CDR2 is FQGNSA. The V segment lost 4 bases and the J segment 7 bases; nucleotides outside the gene matches: 14. This CDR3 is 16 amino acids long. CDR3 DNA: TGTGCCAGCAGCTCAAAACCGAGGGACAGGGTGGGGGAGCAGTACTTC. Its protein product is CASSSKPRDRVGEQYF.

V usage is TRBV30 and J usage is TRBJ2-7, with D perhaps matching TRBD2 (7 bases). The CDR3 totals 13 residues. From germline, CDR1 is GTSNPN and CDR2 SVGIG (reference sequence). CDR3 bases: TGTGCGGCGGGGGCACGCCGCTCCTACGAGCAGTACTTC. Translation gives CAAGARRSYEQYF.

Details on this clone: No DNA is shown, since the ends of the CDR3 on it are uncertain; the CDR3 is the one TCRdb lists. The chain is built from TRBV21-1 and TRBJ2-1; the table's D call of TRBD2 was not tested on the DNA. TRBV21-1 is a documented pseudogene. Termini included, the CDR3 measures 17 amino acids. The CDR3 protein is CASSKPVASGSDNEQFF.

The chain employs TRBV19 and TRBJ2-2; D remains ambiguous. Germline V gene sequence: CDR1 LNHDA, CDR2 SQIVND (reference sequence). This CDR3 region has 13 residues. Trimming took 7 bases from V and 7 from J, leaving 13 bases between them. CDR3 coding DNA: TGTGCCAGTAAACCTGGGTGGGGCGGGGAGCTGTTTTTT. Its translation is CASKPGWGGELFF.

This chain uses TRBV28 with TRBJ1-1; 7 bases are shared with TRBD1. With 5 bases clipped from V and 4 bases from J, the junction kept 13 bases outside the gene matches. Per the germline V gene, CDR1 is MDHEN and CDR2 is SYDVKM. The CDR3 is 16 residues long. The CDR3 DNA sequence: TGTGCCAGCAGTACGTTAACAGGGGCCTGGGGCACTGAAGCTTTCTTT. Translated: CASSTLTGAWGTEAFF.

The rearrangement uses TRBV10-1 and TRBJ2-7; 7 positions match TRBD1. There are 14 residues in the CDR3. Germline V lookup: CDR1 WNHNN, CDR2 SYGVQD (reference sequence). The junction had 13 bases not matched to a gene; V was cut back by 11 bases and J by 3 bases. The CDR3 DNA follows: TGCGCCTTTATCCAAGGGGACAGATACTACGAGCAGTACTTC. It yields the protein CAFIQGDRYYEQYF.

This rearrangement joins TRBV6-5 to TRBJ1-1; D may be TRBD1 (6 bases). CDR3 length equals 14 residues. Trimming left V 1 base short and J 1 base short, with 7 bases between. From germline, CDR1 is MNHEY and CDR2 SVGAGI. CDR3: CASSYLDRNTEAFF. For the CDR3, the DNA is TGTGCCAGCAGTTACTTGGACAGGAACACTGAAGCTTTCTTT.

The rearrangement joins TRBV5-4 to TRBJ2-7; 8 bases line up with TRBD2. Germline V gene data show CDR1 as SGHNT and CDR2 as YYREEE (reference sequence). The CDR3 extends over 14 amino acids. Trimming took 4 bases from V and 3 from J; bases not matched to a gene: 6. This chain's CDR3 is CASSPGLVIYEQYF. The CDR3 region has the DNA TGTGCCAGCAGCCCGGGACTAGTTATCTACGAGCAGTACTTC.

This chain uses TRBV7-9 with TRBJ2-7; D may be TRBD1 (6 bases). The CDR3 consists of 15 residues. Germline-derived CDR1 and CDR2 are SEHNR and FQNEAQ (reference sequence). V was shortened by 2 bases and J by 2 bases, with 13 bases between the two germline ends. CDR3: CASSLTGTLTYEQYF. The CDR3 DNA follows: TGTGCCAGCAGCTTAACGGGGACATTGACCTACGAGCAGTACTTC.

This chain joins TRBV30 and TRBJ2-7; D unresolved. V lost 1 base to trimming and J lost 4 bases, with 5 bases between them. The germline gives CDR1 GTSNPN, CDR2 SVGIG (reference sequence). The CDR3 contains 11 residues. The CDR3 reads CAWSAFYEQYF. CDR3 DNA sequence: TGTGCCTGGAGTGCGTTTTACGAGCAGTACTTC.

The V gene is TRBV6-5, the J gene TRBJ1-5, with TRBD1 as a possible D gene (6 bases). The ends were cut back, 4 bases at V and 4 bases at J, with 14 bases in the middle. Germline loops: CDR1 MNHEY, CDR2 SVGAGI. This CDR3 region has 15 residues. The CDR3, as DNA: TGTGCCAGCAGTTCGCACCGGGGGGCTAATCAGCCCCAGCATTTT. Translated: CASSSHRGANQPQHF.

The CDR3 coding sequence is TGTGCCAGCAGCGACCAGGGACCTGACTACGGCGAGCAGTACTTC. Translating gives CASSDQGPDYGEQYF. The V call is TRBV2, the J call TRBJ2-7, with D perhaps given as TRBD1 or TRBD2 (5 bases each). The CDR3 is 15 residues long. The germline V gene has CDR1 SNHLY and CDR2 FYNNEI. The V end lost 6 bases, the J end lost 6 bases, and 21 bases lay between the germline ends.

The chain uses TRBV2 and TRBJ2-1, with unresolved D. Trimming removed 2 bases from V and 5 bases from J, with 7 bases in between. Germline V gives CDR1 SNHLY, CDR2 FYNNEI. The CDR3 is made up of 13 amino acids. CDR3 nucleotides: TGTGCCAGCAGTGAATGGCGGAACAATGAGCAGTTCTTC. This sequence encodes CASSEWRNNEQFF.

The chain is built from TRBV18 and TRBJ2-4; D unresolved. The germline V gene has CDR1 KGHSH and CDR2 LQKENI. The V gene lost 6 bases and the J gene lost 0 bases, with 24 bases spanning the gap. There are 19 residues in the CDR3. The DNA for the CDR3 is TGTGCCAGCTCCGGCAGCCCCCCTGGGGTCTTGTTAGCCAAAAACATTCAGTACTTC. Its translation: CASSGSPPGVLLAKNIQYF.

The chain combines TRBV9 with TRBJ2-1, with D uncertain. The V end lost 3 bases, the J end lost 0 bases, and 7 bases lay between the germline ends. The CDR3 loop spans 14 amino acids. The germline V gene has CDR1 SGDLS and CDR2 YYNGEE. The CDR3: CASSDKSSYNEQFF. The CDR3, as DNA: TGTGCCAGCAGCGATAAGAGCTCCTACAATGAGCAGTTCTTC.

The chain links TRBV6-5 to TRBJ2-7; a weak D match, TRBD1 (5 bases). V lost 6 bases and J lost 1, with 10 bases in between. This CDR3 has 13 amino acids. Germline V gene lookup returns CDR1 MNHEY and CDR2 SVGAGI. CDR3: CASRRQQSYEQYF. Here the CDR3 DNA reads TGTGCCAGCAGACGACAGCAATCCTACGAGCAGTACTTC.

This clone came up once. The chain couples TRBV2 to TRBJ1-4; D is perhaps TRBD1 (5 bases). The V gene's germline CDR1 is SNHLY and CDR2 FYNNEI. Trimming left V 7 bases short and J 5 bases short, with 8 bases between. The CDR3 has 12 residues. Here the CDR3 reads CASTGPNEKLFF. In DNA, the CDR3 is TGTGCCAGCACGGGACCCAATGAAAAACTGTTTTTT.